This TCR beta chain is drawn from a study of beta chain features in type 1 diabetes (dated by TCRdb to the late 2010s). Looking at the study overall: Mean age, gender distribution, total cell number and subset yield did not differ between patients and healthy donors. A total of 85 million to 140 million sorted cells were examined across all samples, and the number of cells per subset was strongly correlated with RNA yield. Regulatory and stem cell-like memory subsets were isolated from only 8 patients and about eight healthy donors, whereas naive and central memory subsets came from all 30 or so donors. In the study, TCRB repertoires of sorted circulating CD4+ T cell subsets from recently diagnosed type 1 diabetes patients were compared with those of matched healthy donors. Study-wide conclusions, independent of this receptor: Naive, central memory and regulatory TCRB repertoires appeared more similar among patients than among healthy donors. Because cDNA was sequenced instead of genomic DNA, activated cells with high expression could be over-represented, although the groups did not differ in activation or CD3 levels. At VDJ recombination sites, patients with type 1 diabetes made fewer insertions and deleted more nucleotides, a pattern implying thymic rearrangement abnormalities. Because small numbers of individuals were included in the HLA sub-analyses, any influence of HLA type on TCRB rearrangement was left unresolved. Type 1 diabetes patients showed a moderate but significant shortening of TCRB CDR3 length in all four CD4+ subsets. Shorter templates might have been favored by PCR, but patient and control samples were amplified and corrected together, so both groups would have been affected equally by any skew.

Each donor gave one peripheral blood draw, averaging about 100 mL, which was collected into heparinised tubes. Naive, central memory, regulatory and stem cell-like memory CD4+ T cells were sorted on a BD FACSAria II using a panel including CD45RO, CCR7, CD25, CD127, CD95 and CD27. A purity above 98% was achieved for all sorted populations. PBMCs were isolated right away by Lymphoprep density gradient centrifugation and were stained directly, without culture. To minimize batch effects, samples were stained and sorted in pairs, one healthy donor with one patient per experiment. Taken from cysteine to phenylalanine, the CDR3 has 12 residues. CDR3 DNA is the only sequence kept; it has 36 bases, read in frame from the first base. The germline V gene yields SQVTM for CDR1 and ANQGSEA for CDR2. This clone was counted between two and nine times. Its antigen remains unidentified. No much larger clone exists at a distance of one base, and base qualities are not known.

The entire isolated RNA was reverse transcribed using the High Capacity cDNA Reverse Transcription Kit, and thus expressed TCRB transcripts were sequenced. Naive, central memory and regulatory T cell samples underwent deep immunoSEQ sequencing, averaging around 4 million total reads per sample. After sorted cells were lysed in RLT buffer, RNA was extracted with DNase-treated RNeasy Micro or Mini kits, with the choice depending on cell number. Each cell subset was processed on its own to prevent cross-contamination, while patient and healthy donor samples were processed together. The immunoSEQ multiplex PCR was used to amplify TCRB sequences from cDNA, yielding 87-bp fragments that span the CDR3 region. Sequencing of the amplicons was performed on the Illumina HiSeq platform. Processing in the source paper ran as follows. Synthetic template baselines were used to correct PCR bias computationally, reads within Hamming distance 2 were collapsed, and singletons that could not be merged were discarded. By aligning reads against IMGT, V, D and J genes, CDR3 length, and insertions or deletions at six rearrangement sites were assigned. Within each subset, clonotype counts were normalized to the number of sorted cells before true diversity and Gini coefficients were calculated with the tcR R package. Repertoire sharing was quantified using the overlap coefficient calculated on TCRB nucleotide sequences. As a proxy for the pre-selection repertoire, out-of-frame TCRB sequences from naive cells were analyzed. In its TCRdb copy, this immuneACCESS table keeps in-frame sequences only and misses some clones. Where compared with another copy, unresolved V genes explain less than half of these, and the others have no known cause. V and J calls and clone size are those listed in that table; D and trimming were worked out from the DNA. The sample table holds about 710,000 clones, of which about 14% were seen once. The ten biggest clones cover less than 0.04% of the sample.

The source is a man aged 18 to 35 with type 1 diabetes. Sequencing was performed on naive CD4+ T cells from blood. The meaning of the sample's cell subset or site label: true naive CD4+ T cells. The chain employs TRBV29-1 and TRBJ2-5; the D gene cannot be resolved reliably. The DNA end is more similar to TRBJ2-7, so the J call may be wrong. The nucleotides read TGCAGCGTTGGCCGACACGACTACGAGCAGTACTTC. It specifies CSVGRHDYEQYF.